Following are 12 T cell receptor beta chains from one sample sequenced in a study of blood T cells in healthy people across ages. Together with a sample-barcoded 5' primer, a J-beta primer mix was included in a second PCR lasting about 7 to 11 cycles. One entry per CDR3 protein results from TCRdb running MiXCR on the 5' RACE reads. The repertoire has roughly 800,000 distinct CDR3 sequences, nearly 60% of them found once; the top ten carry 20% to 25%. Sample: blood. These receptors were taken from a man under 40 in good health.

Here the CDR3 reads CASSPEWPVADTQYF. The CDR3 nucleotides are TGTGCCAGCAGCCCGGAGTGGCCCGTCGCAGATACGCAGTATTTT. The rearrangement joins TRBV7-2 to TRBJ2-3; no clear D. This CDR3 region has 15 residues. Germline CDR1 is SGHTA and CDR2 is FQGNSA. V gave up 5 bases and J gave up 4 bases, with 16 bases separating them. Complete variable domain (other parts from reference TRBV7-2 and TRBJ2-3): GAGVSQSPSNKVTEKGKDVELRCDPISGHTALYWYRQSLGQGLEFLIYFQGNSAPDKSGLPSDRFSAERTGGSVSTLTIQRTQQEDSAVYLCASSPEWPVADTQYFGPGTRLTVL.

The chain combines TRBV6-1 with TRBJ2-3, with 8 bases aligning to TRBD2. Unmatched junction bases numbered 2, after V lost 2 bases and J lost 1 base. The CDR3 has 15 residues. CDR1 and CDR2 (germline): MNHNS, SASEGT. The chain's CDR3 is CASSELRGGTDTQYF. The CDR3 region has the DNA TGTGCCAGCAGTGAACTGCGGGGGGGCACAGATACGCAGTATTTT.

The V and J genes are TRBV2 and TRBJ2-7; TRBD2 might be the D (6 bases). The closer fit of TRBJ2-5 to the DNA end suggests the J call may be wrong. The CDR3 has 12 residues. The germline gives CDR1 SNHLY, CDR2 FYNNEI. The CDR3 sequence is CASNGGRETQYF. The DNA of the CDR3 is TGTGCCAGCAACGGGGGTCGAGAGACCCAGTACTTC.

The rearrangement joins TRBV7-2 to TRBJ2-5, with 15 bases aligning to TRBD2. The CDR3 spans 16 residues. Germline loops: CDR1 SGHTA, CDR2 FQGNSA. The ends lost 6 bases at V and 5 bases at J; junction bases unmatched: 7. Here the CDR3 DNA reads TGTGCCAGCAGTTTTGGGACTAGCGGGAGGAGGGAGACCCAGTACTTC. This translates into CASSFGTSGRRETQYF. The variable domain in full, completed from reference TRBV7-2 and TRBJ2-5, reads GAGVSQSPSNKVTEKGKDVELRCDPISGHTALYWYRQSLGQGLEFLIYFQGNSAPDKSGLPSDRFSAERTGGSVSTLTIQRTQQEDSAVYLCASSFGTSGRRETQYFGPGTRLLVL.

The chain combines TRBV6-2 or TRBV6-3 with TRBJ2-7; D might be TRBD2 (6 bases). The CDR3 contains 17 residues. Germline loops: CDR1 MNHEY, CDR2 SVGEGT. With 0 bases removed from V and 4 bases from J, the gap between germline ends came to 19 bases. The CDR3 reads CASSYSRRGDVGYEQYF. In nucleotides, the CDR3 is TGTGCCAGCAGTTACTCCCGGCGGGGCGATGTAGGATACGAGCAGTACTTC.

This rearrangement joins TRBV14 to TRBJ2-1; the D is unclear. Germline assignment: CDR1 SGHDN and CDR2 FVKESK. The V end lost 4 bases, the J end lost 9 bases, and 16 bases lay between the germline ends. The CDR3 extends over 14 amino acids. The CDR3 loop is CASSRPGLRGEQFF. The CDR3 DNA sequence: TGTGCCAGCAGCCGTCCCGGTTTAAGAGGTGAGCAGTTCTTC.

J is TRBJ1-5 and V is TRBV29-1; no reliable D call. Deletions cut 3 bases from V and 2 bases from J, with 8 bases between. Germline assignment: CDR1 SQVTM and CDR2 ANQGSEA. This CDR3 has 13 amino acids. The CDR3 DNA follows: TGCAGCGTTGAGGTGGGCGGCAATCAGCCCCAGCATTTT. Translation: CSVEVGGNQPQHF.

At least ten counts were recorded for this clonotype. The V call is TRBV11-2, the J call TRBJ1-2, with D hard to call. Per germline, CDR1 SGHAT and CDR2 FQNNGV. The CDR3 consists of 14 residues. The ends were cut back, 0 bases at V and 5 bases at J, with 10 bases in the middle. In DNA form, the CDR3 reads TGTGCCAGCAGCTTAGATCCTGGTATATATGGCTACACCTTC. Translated: CASSLDPGIYGYTF.

This clonotype was seen more than once but under ten times. This chain uses TRBV4-3 with TRBJ2-1; D gene uncertain. Germline values: CDR1 LGHNA, CDR2 YSLEER. This CDR3 has 14 amino acids. V lost 0 bases, J lost 4 bases, and 7 bases lay in between. CDR3 nucleotide sequence: TGCGCCAGCAGCCAAGAAAGCCGTTACAATGAGCAGTTCTTC. This translates into CASSQESRYNEQFF.

This clonotype turned up a few times. The V gene is TRBV20-1, the J gene TRBJ2-1; weak D call: TRBD1 (6 bases). CDR1 and CDR2 from the germline V gene are DFQATT and SNEGSKA (reference sequence). The CDR3 loop spans 14 amino acids. Trimming left V 5 bases short and J 7 bases short, with 18 bases between. CDR3 residues: CSALRTALVNEQFF. CDR3 sequence (DNA): TGCAGTGCTTTGAGGACAGCCCTCGTAAATGAGCAGTTCTTC.

The chain employs TRBV20-1 and TRBJ2-1; 9 positions agree with TRBD1. J gave up 4 bases and V 4 bases, and 5 bases lay outside the gene matches. The CDR3 covers 14 residues. Germline V gives CDR1 DFQATT, CDR2 SNEGSKA (reference sequence). In DNA form, the CDR3 reads TGCAGTGCTAAGGTGGGACAGGGATACAATGAGCAGTTCTTC. It specifies CSAKVGQGYNEQFF.

This clonotype appeared a few times. The chain links TRBV29-1 to TRBJ2-5; D not certain. V lost 4 bases and J 0 bases, leaving 6 bases between the germline ends. Germline V gene data show CDR1 as SQVTM and CDR2 as ANQGSEA. There are 12 residues in the CDR3. The CDR3: CSVAHNQETQYF. The CDR3 nucleotides read TGCAGCGTTGCCCATAACCAAGAGACCCAGTACTTC.